A single sample gave rise to the 25 T cell receptor beta chains below, sequenced in a study of vaccination and CD4 T cells after COVID-19. The Oncomine TCR Beta short-read assay sequenced DNA from cultured CD4+ T cells. Each CDR3 protein is one row after TCRdb ran MiXCR on the PCR reads. This table has more than 10,000 distinct CDR3 sequences, about two thirds appearing once. No antigen has been assigned to these receptors. The treatment was: roughly ten-day PBMC culture with coronavirus spike peptide pools or control peptides (ViraFEST assay). The sample consisted of CD4+ T cells from blood, cultured in vitro. The receptors originated from a human donor who had recovered from COVID-19.

On this clonotype: The germline gene is not matched at one end of the junction; a read error may be the cause. V gene TRBV7-6 combines with J gene TRBJ1-4, with D unresolved. Germline CDR1 and CDR2: SGHVS and FNYEAQ. The CDR3 runs 15 residues. CDR3: CASSLEYGSNEKLFF. In DNA form, the CDR3 reads TGTGCCAGCAGCTTAGAGTACGGATCTAATGAGAAACTGTTTTTT.

This clonotype has only one observation. V is TRBV30 and J is TRBJ2-7; D may match TRBD1 or TRBD2 (5 bases each). The CDR3 covers 15 residues. Germline CDR1 is GTSNPN and CDR2 is SVGIG (reference sequence). The V and J ends lost 4 bases and 7 bases respectively, with 23 bases between them. This chain's CDR3 is CAWTLGEGLAGEQYF. The DNA of the CDR3 is TGTGCCTGGACTCTAGGAGAGGGTCTAGCAGGGGAGCAGTACTTC.

The chain combines TRBV20-1 with TRBJ1-6; the D gene is possibly TRBD1 (5 bases). Per the germline V gene, CDR1 is DFQATT and CDR2 is SNEGSKA (reference sequence). This CDR3 is built from 15 residues. V lost 5 bases and J 7 bases, leaving 18 bases between the germline ends. CDR3 nucleotide sequence: TGCAGTGCTTCACAGGCCATGGGAGGCAATTCACCCCTCCACTTT. This sequence encodes CSASQAMGGNSPLHF.

The chain uses TRBV29-1 and TRBJ2-1; possibly TRBD2 for D (5 bases). This CDR3 region has 13 residues. The ends were cut back, 6 bases at V and 10 bases at J, with 19 bases in the middle. Germline V lookup: CDR1 SQVTM, CDR2 ANQGSEA. CDR3: CSVAGALREEQFF. The CDR3 coding sequence is TGCAGCGTCGCCGGAGCCCTGAGGGAAGAGCAGTTCTTC.

This clonotype was recorded a few times. The rearrangement uses TRBV6-5 and TRBJ2-2; 7 positions agree with TRBD2. Germline V lookup: CDR1 MNHEY, CDR2 SVGAGI. The CDR3 is 16 amino acids. J gave up 1 base and V 2 bases, and 4 bases lay outside the gene matches. The chain's CDR3 is CASSYAGTMNTGELFF. The DNA for the CDR3 is TGTGCCAGCAGTTACGCAGGGACTATGAACACCGGGGAGCTGTTTTTT.

The chain carries TRBV4-1 and TRBJ2-3, with TRBD1 matching over 10 bases. Looked up from germline, CDR1 is MGHRA and CDR2 is YSYEKL. Trimming cost V 4 bases and J 4 bases; bases outside gene matches: 5. The CDR3 spans 15 residues. The CDR3 coding sequence is TGCGCCAGCAGCCCCATTGGACAGGGGGCAGATACGCAGTATTTT. Its protein is CASSPIGQGADTQYF.

This clonotype was observed a handful of times. This sequence joins TRBV5-4 and TRBJ1-6; TRBD1 might be the D (5 bases). The CDR3 extends over 14 amino acids. CDR1 and CDR2 from the germline V gene are SGHNT and YYREEE (reference sequence). The V end lost 6 bases, the J end lost 10 bases, and 17 bases lay between the germline ends. The CDR3 DNA reads as TGTGCCAGCACCTCCAGGGAGGGAAGGTCACCCCTCCACTTT. Translation gives CASTSREGRSPLHF.

This rearrangement joins TRBV28 to TRBJ2-5, with TRBD2 matching over 14 bases. This CDR3 has 18 residues. From germline, CDR1 is MDHEN and CDR2 SYDVKM. The V and J ends lost 5 bases and 5 bases, in that order; junction bases with no gene match: 13. The DNA of the CDR3 is TGTGCCAGCAGTGCCTCGGGGACTAGCGGGAGAAGGGCGGAGACCCAGTACTTC. As protein: CASSASGTSGRRAETQYF.

This chain joins TRBV10-3 and TRBJ1-6, with D possibly being TRBD1 (5 bases). The CDR3 totals 13 residues. The germline V gene encodes CDR1 ENHRY and CDR2 SYGVKD. Trimming removed 0 bases from V and 10 bases from J, with 7 bases in between. CDR3 nucleotide sequence: TGTGCCATCAGTGAGTCAGGGGACTCACCCCTCCACTTT. Protein: CAISESGDSPLHF.

This chain connects TRBV10-3 to TRBJ1-6; D call uncertain. The germline V gene has CDR1 ENHRY and CDR2 SYGVKD. V lost 6 bases, J lost 9 bases, and 15 bases lay in between. The CDR3 has 14 residues. The DNA of the CDR3 is TGTGCCATCAGGACGGAGGGAAGGGCTTCACCCCTCCACTTT. Translated, it gives CAIRTEGRASPLHF.

This clonotype was seen only a few times. The chain couples TRBV19 to TRBJ1-1, with D uncertain. Germline loops: CDR1 LNHDA, CDR2 SQIVND (reference sequence). CDR3 length equals 16 residues. Trimming pared 4 bases from V and 3 bases from J, leaving 18 bases between. This CDR3 is CASSTTSTHRYTEAFF. In DNA, the CDR3 is TGTGCCAGTAGTACTACTTCGACACATAGGTACACTGAAGCTTTCTTT.

The chain is built from TRBV7-2 and TRBJ2-3; 9 bases align to TRBD2. J gave up 2 bases and V 3 bases, and 9 bases lay outside the gene matches. Germline CDR1 is SGHTA and CDR2 is FQGNSA. The CDR3 is 17 residues long. The CDR3 spells CASSFLLSGRYTDTQYF. The CDR3 region has the DNA TGTGCCAGCAGCTTTCTCCTCAGCGGGAGGTACACAGATACGCAGTATTTT.

Here the CDR3 DNA reads TGCAGTGCACCCGGGACGGGCGATCAGCCCCAGCATTTT. It is translated as CSAPGTGDQPQHF. The chain uses TRBV20-1 and TRBJ1-5; weak D call: TRBD1 (5 bases). The germline CDR1 and CDR2 sequences are DFQATT and SNEGSKA (reference sequence). V gave up 6 bases and J gave up 5 bases, with 14 bases separating them. This CDR3 spans 13 amino acids.

This clonotype was counted a few times. The chain carries TRBV20-1 and TRBJ1-5; TRBD1 aligns across 7 bases. The V gene end was trimmed by 3 bases and the J gene end by 3 bases; junction bases not matched to a gene: 5. Per germline, CDR1 DFQATT and CDR2 SNEGSKA (reference sequence). This CDR3 comprises 14 residues. The CDR3 DNA sequence: TGCAGTGCTAGCCGCGGGACAGCCAATCAGCCCCAGCATTTT. It is translated as CSASRGTANQPQHF.

This clonotype was seen a few times. CDR3 DNA: TGCAGTGCAGACGGGAACTCCTACGAGCAGTACTTC. This gives the protein CSADGNSYEQYF. The chain joins TRBV20-1 to TRBJ2-7; weak D call: TRBD2 (5 bases). Germline loops: CDR1 DFQATT, CDR2 SNEGSKA (reference sequence). With 6 bases removed from V and 0 bases from J, the gap between germline ends came to 9 bases. The CDR3 contains 12 residues.

This chain links TRBV7-3 with TRBJ2-2, with 7 bases lining up with TRBD2. The length of the CDR3 is 16 residues. V dropped 2 bases and J dropped 4; count of bases not matched to a gene: 7. Germline CDR1 reads SGHTA; CDR2 reads FQGTGA. CDR3 amino acids: CASSLQPAGTTGELFF. In DNA form, the CDR3 reads TGTGCCAGCAGCTTACAACCAGCGGGGACCACCGGGGAGCTGTTTTTT. Supplemented by reference TRBV7-3 and TRBJ2-2, the full variable domain reads GAGVSQTPSNKVTEKGKYVELRCDPISGHTALYWYRQSLGQGPEFLIYFQGTGAADDSGLPNDRFFAVRPEGSVSTLKIQRTERGDSAVYLCASSLQPAGTTGELFFGEGSRLTVL.

This sequence joins TRBV7-9 and TRBJ2-7; 7 bases are shared with TRBD2. CDR1 and CDR2 (germline): SEHNR, FQNEAQ (reference sequence). V dropped 2 bases and J dropped 3; count of bases not matched to a gene: 13. The length of the CDR3 is 17 residues. Written as DNA, the CDR3 is TGTGCCAGCAGCTTAACGGGGAGGGGTGCTTCGGTCTACGAGCAGTACTTC. Residues: CASSLTGRGASVYEQYF.

The chain links TRBV27 to TRBJ1-3; no definite D call. Germline loops: CDR1 MNHEY, CDR2 SMNVEV (reference sequence). Trimming removed 6 bases at V and 0 bases at J, with 6 bases between. The CDR3 totals 13 residues. The CDR3 here is CASSLSSGNTIYF. CDR3 bases: TGTGCCAGCAGCTTGAGCTCTGGAAACACCATATATTTT.

The rearrangement joins TRBV7-9 to TRBJ2-2, with D unresolved. This CDR3 is built from 15 residues. Germline-derived CDR1 and CDR2 are SEHNR and FQNEAQ (reference sequence). Trimming cost V 5 bases and J 4 bases, with 14 bases left between them. The CDR3 region has the DNA TGTGCCAGCAGCGCGGACCTAATCAGCACCGGGGAGCTGTTTTTT. It is translated as CASSADLISTGELFF. Supplemented by reference TRBV7-9 and TRBJ2-2, the full variable domain reads DTGVSQNPRHKITKRGQNVTFRCDPISEHNRLYWYRQTLGQGPEFLTYFQNEAQLEKSRLLSDRFSAERPKGSFSTLEIQRTEQGDSAMYLCASSADLISTGELFFGEGSRLTVL.

This chain uses TRBV30 with TRBJ1-1; D not certain. The CDR3 spans 16 residues. V lost 0 bases, J lost 0 bases, and 14 bases lay in between. The germline V gene has CDR1 GTSNPN and CDR2 SVGIG (reference sequence). This CDR3 reads CAWSVRGGSLNTEAFF. CDR3 DNA sequence: TGTGCCTGGAGTGTACGAGGAGGGTCTCTGAACACTGAAGCTTTCTTT.

For the CDR3, the DNA is TGTGCCAGCACAGGGGGCCCCGGGGAGCTGTTTTTT. Its protein product is CASTGGPGELFF. The V gene is TRBV6-1, the J gene TRBJ2-2; 8 bases line up with TRBD1. The CDR3 covers 12 residues. Germline-derived CDR1 and CDR2 are MNHNS and SASEGT. V lost 7 bases and J lost 6; bases outside the gene matches: 1.

The sample holds a few counts of this clonotype. The genes are TRBV6-2 or TRBV6-3 and TRBJ1-5, with 7 bases identical to TRBD1. Germline V CDR1 and CDR2: MNHEY, SVGEGT. Unmatched junction bases numbered 8, after V lost 6 bases and J lost 6 bases. This CDR3 is built from 14 residues. CDR3 in amino acids: CASRNRGGAQPQHF. Written as DNA, the CDR3 is TGTGCCAGCAGGAACAGGGGAGGGGCTCAGCCCCAGCATTTT.

The chain couples TRBV19 to TRBJ1-6, with 9 nucleotides matching TRBD1. The ends lost 5 bases at V and 11 bases at J; junction bases unmatched: 7. CDR3 length: 14 amino acids. Germline CDR1 reads LNHDA; CDR2 reads SQIVND (reference sequence). The CDR3 DNA follows: TGTGCCAGTAGTGTCGGGGACAGGGTAACACCCCTCCACTTT. It encodes CASSVGDRVTPLHF.

V usage is TRBV6-2 or TRBV6-3 and J usage is TRBJ2-3, with D possibly being TRBD1 (6 bases). This CDR3 has 16 residues. Trimming took off 5 bases at V and 1 base at J, with 16 bases between the two ends. Looked up from germline, CDR1 is MNHEY and CDR2 is SVGEGT. The CDR3 loop reads CASSRPVGQGTDTQYF. The CDR3 DNA reads TGTGCCAGCAGTCGCCCCGTGGGACAAGGCACAGATACGCAGTATTTT.

V is TRBV20-1 and J is TRBJ2-7; TRBD1 matches 9 bases. With V trimmed by 4 bases and J by 5 bases, 3 bases remained unmatched. The CDR3 spans 12 residues. CDR1 and CDR2 (germline): DFQATT, SNEGSKA (reference sequence). The CDR3: CSATDRGHEQYF. The CDR3 DNA reads TGCAGTGCTACGGACAGGGGACACGAGCAGTACTTC.